Listed here is a single TCR beta chain. Germline loops: CDR1 MNHEY, CDR2 SVGAGI. The CDR3 contains 10 residues. Trimming shortened V by 10 bases and J by 5 bases, and 8 bases separated the two germline ends. This entry is derived from a study of blood T cell repertoires in COVID-19. About the study: COVID-19 samples from acute and convalescent phases originated in the United States, Italy and Spain. From T cells, B-cell-depleted T cells, or PBMCs came the material, which was cDNA or gDNA.

Libraries were prepared by immunoSEQ multiplex PCR; TCRdb keeps only in-frame clonotypes and omits some of them. This table has about 200,000 clones, around 80% appearing once. This chain links TRBV6-5 with TRBJ2-5; D is unclear. This TCR was recovered from a human donor in a cohort sampled during active COVID-19. Specimen: peripheral blood. This chain's CDR3 is CATGHETQYF. As DNA, the CDR3 is TGTGCCACAGGTCATGAGACCCAGTACTTC.